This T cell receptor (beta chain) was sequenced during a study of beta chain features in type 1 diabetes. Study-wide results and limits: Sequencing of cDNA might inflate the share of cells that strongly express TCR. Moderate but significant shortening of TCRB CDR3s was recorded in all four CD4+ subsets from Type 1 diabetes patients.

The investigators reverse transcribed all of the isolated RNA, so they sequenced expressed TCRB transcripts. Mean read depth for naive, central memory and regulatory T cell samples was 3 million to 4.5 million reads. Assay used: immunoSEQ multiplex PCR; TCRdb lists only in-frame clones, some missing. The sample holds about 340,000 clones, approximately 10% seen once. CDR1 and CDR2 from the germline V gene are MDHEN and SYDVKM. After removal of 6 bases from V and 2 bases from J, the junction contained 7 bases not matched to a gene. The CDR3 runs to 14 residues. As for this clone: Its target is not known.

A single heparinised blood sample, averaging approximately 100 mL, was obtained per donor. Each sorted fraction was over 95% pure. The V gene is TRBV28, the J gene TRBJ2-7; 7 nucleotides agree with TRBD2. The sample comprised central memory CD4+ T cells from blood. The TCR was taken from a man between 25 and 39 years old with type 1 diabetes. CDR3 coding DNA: TGTGCCAGCAGCGAAGGGGCGGGGGCCTACGAGCAGTACTTC. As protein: CASSEGAGAYEQYF.